A single sample gave rise to the 20 T cell receptor beta chains below, sequenced in a study of neurological immune-mediated disorders. Documented time point: longitudinal time-point 3. One entry per CDR3 protein results from TCRdb running MiXCR on the 5' RACE reads. This table has some 80,000 distinct CDR3 sequences, 4.3% appearing once. The sequenced material came from PBMCs. The receptors derive from a woman in her fifties or sixties with multiple sclerosis.

Many counts were recorded for this clonotype. Here the CDR3 reads CASRPGPSSTEAFF. The CDR3 DNA is TGCGCCAGTAGGCCCGGGCCGTCGAGCACTGAAGCTTTCTTT. The chain couples TRBV5-1 to TRBJ1-1; D is unclear. Germline CDR1 SGHRS, CDR2 YFSETQ. The CDR3 is made up of 14 amino acids. V was shortened by 8 bases and J by 4 bases, with 18 bases between the two germline ends.

This clonotype has only a few counts. The V gene is TRBV28, the J gene TRBJ2-7; a possible D gene is TRBD1 (5 bases). The ends were cut back, 6 bases at V and 0 bases at J, with 12 bases in the middle. The germline V gene encodes CDR1 MDHEN and CDR2 SYDVKM. This CDR3 spans 14 amino acids. In DNA, the CDR3 is TGTGCCAGCAGGCCCAGACAGACCTCCTACGAGCAGTACTTC. Translation: CASRPRQTSYEQYF.

This clonotype has a count of ten or more. This sequence joins TRBV5-1 and TRBJ2-7; 10 nucleotides align to TRBD1. The CDR3 runs to 14 residues. V dropped 3 bases and J dropped 6; count of bases not matched to a gene: 6. The germline CDR1 and CDR2 sequences are SGHRS and YFSETQ. In DNA, the CDR3 is TGCGCCAGCAGCTCCGCCGGGACAGGGGCCGAGCAGTACTTC. This sequence encodes CASSSAGTGAEQYF.

This clonotype came up many times. The rearrangement joins TRBV3-1 to TRBJ2-7, with 10 bases that match TRBD1. The CDR3 runs to 16 residues. The germline CDR1 and CDR2 sequences are LGHDT and YNNKEL (reference sequence). J lost 5 bases, V lost 4 bases, and 11 bases had no gene match. Here the CDR3 reads CASSLTLGQGTNEQYF. CDR3 nucleotides: TGTGCCAGCAGCCTAACCTTGGGACAGGGGACCAACGAGCAGTACTTC.

This clonotype occurred many times. The J gene is TRBJ2-1, the V gene TRBV20-1, with TRBD2 as a possible D gene (5 bases). The length of the CDR3 is 16 residues. V shed 2 bases and J shed 4 bases, with 18 bases lying between them. Germline V gene sequence: CDR1 DFQATT, CDR2 SNEGSKA (reference sequence). The CDR3 protein is CSARNPLAGVYNEQFF. The CDR3 DNA sequence: TGCAGTGCTAGAAACCCCTTGGCCGGGGTATACAATGAGCAGTTCTTC.

This clonotype was seen many times. The J gene is TRBJ2-7, the V gene TRBV5-5, with 8 positions matching TRBD1. The trim removed 0 bases at V and 6 bases at J, leaving 8 bases unmatched. The CDR3 totals 15 residues. Germline V gene sequence: CDR1 SGHKS, CDR2 YYEKEE (reference sequence). The chain's CDR3 is CASSLGTGLWSEQYF. For the CDR3, the DNA is TGTGCCAGCAGCTTGGGGACAGGGCTATGGAGCGAGCAGTACTTC.

This clonotype appeared many times. The gene calls are TRBV29-1 and TRBJ2-7; 8 nucleotides align to TRBD1. The ends lost 7 bases at V and 5 bases at J; junction bases unmatched: 13. The CDR3 contains 14 residues. The germline V gene has CDR1 SQVTM and CDR2 ANQGSEA. The CDR3 sequence is CSGSRDRTGNEQYF. In DNA form, the CDR3 reads TGCAGCGGTTCCCGGGACAGGACGGGAAACGAGCAGTACTTC.

This clonotype was counted at least ten times. This chain links TRBV7-8 with TRBJ1-2; D is unclear. V shed 5 bases and J shed 7 bases, with 17 bases lying between them. This CDR3 is built from 14 residues. Looked up from germline, CDR1 is SGHVS and CDR2 is FQNEAQ. CDR3 sequence reads: CASSPAVRVAGYTF. Written as DNA, the CDR3 is TGTGCCAGCAGCCCGGCCGTCCGGGTGGCTGGCTACACCTTC.

A note on this clonotype: Its ends do not fully match the called genes, so a read error is possible. The rearrangement joins TRBV5-1 to TRBJ2-2; D might be TRBD1 (5 bases). The germline V gene has CDR1 SGHRS and CDR2 YFSETQ. This CDR3 spans 15 amino acids. CDR3 protein: CASTVDSRNTGELFF. The CDR3 nucleotides read TGTGCCAGCACCGTAGACAGCAGGAACACCGGGGAGCTGTTTTTT.

The sample holds many counts of this clonotype. V is TRBV4-1 and J is TRBJ1-4; weak D call: TRBD1 (5 bases). In germline, CDR1 is MGHRA, CDR2 YSYEKL. V lost 3 bases, J lost 4 bases, and 9 bases lay in between. The CDR3 extends over 14 amino acids. The CDR3 loop reads CASSQGPRNEKLFF. CDR3 in DNA: TGCGCCAGCAGCCAGGGGCCGCGTAATGAAAAACTGTTTTTT.

This clonotype was seen many times. The chain recombines TRBV7-6 with TRBJ2-5, with D unclear. Germline V lookup: CDR1 SGHVS, CDR2 FNYEAQ. The germline V and J ends were trimmed by 0 bases and 5 bases, with 10 bases remaining between them. The CDR3 length is 14 residues. CDR3 region: CASSLAGPEETQYF. CDR3 sequence (DNA): TGTGCCAGCAGCTTAGCAGGCCCGGAGGAGACCCAGTACTTC.

This clonotype has a count of ten or more. The gene calls are TRBV27 and TRBJ2-7; the match to TRBD1 covers 8 bases. Germline V gene sequence: CDR1 MNHEY, CDR2 SMNVEV (reference sequence). The CDR3 has 14 residues. Germline trimming cut 2 bases from V and 4 bases from J; bases unmatched to any gene: 4. CDR3 DNA: TGTGCCAGCAGTTTAAGCCGGACAGGGTACGAGCAGTACTTC. Translating gives CASSLSRTGYEQYF.

There are many counts of this clonotype. The V gene is TRBV3-1, the J gene TRBJ2-3; D not resolved. The CDR3 covers 15 residues. CDR1 is LGHDT, CDR2 YNNKEL, per germline (reference sequence). The V end lost 4 bases, the J end lost 7 bases, and 18 bases lay between the germline ends. In DNA, the CDR3 is TGTGCCAGCAGCCTACGCCGCACAAAATTGAATACGCAGTATTTT. It yields the protein CASSLRRTKLNTQYF.

This clonotype was picked up a small number of times. This chain connects TRBV18 to TRBJ1-3; 7 positions match TRBD1. V trimming: 5 bases; J trimming: 0 bases; junction bases outside the gene matches: 13. This CDR3 comprises 18 residues. Germline CDR1 KGHSH, CDR2 LQKENI. The chain's CDR3 is CASSFSLQGPSSGNTIYF. In DNA form, the CDR3 reads TGTGCCAGCTCATTCTCCTTACAGGGGCCCAGCTCTGGAAACACCATATATTTT.

The sample holds many counts of this clonotype. V and J are TRBV30 and TRBJ1-1, with D uncertain. The CDR3 extends over 13 amino acids. Trimming left V 4 bases short and J 1 base short, with 10 bases between. Germline V gives CDR1 GTSNPN, CDR2 SVGIG (reference sequence). The CDR3: CAWTLLSNTEAFF. Here the CDR3 DNA reads TGTGCCTGGACGCTGTTATCGAACACTGAAGCTTTCTTT.

Ten or more counts support this clonotype. The CDR3, as DNA: TGTGCCAGCAGACTGACACAGGACAGTAACTATGGCTACACCTTC. It translates to CASRLTQDSNYGYTF. The rearrangement uses TRBV6-5 and TRBJ1-2; a possible D gene is TRBD1 (6 bases). Trimming pared 6 bases from V and 1 base from J, leaving 15 bases between. The germline gives CDR1 MNHEY, CDR2 SVGAGI. CDR3 length: 15 amino acids.

This clonotype appeared many times. The gene calls are TRBV20-1 and TRBJ2-1, with TRBD2 matching 10 bases. After removal of 5 bases from V and 10 bases from J, the junction contained 11 bases not matched to a gene. The length of the CDR3 is 14 residues. From germline, CDR1 is DFQATT and CDR2 SNEGSKA (reference sequence). The CDR3 region is CSAPRGAGGLEQFF. CDR3 sequence (DNA): TGCAGTGCTCCCCGGGGAGCGGGGGGGCTCGAGCAGTTCTTC.

In this sample, this clonotype turned up many times. The chain carries TRBV4-2 and TRBJ2-7; D is possibly TRBD2 (5 bases). The CDR3 runs to 15 residues. CDR1 and CDR2 (germline): LGHNA, YNFKEQ. V gave up 0 bases and J gave up 1 base, with 10 bases separating them. The CDR3 region has the DNA TGTGCCAGCAGCCAAGATAAGAGCGGTTCCTACGAGCAGTACTTC. Translated, it gives CASSQDKSGSYEQYF.

This clonotype has at least ten counts. The J gene is TRBJ1-5, the V gene TRBV2, with a possible D match to TRBD1 (5 bases). Germline values: CDR1 SNHLY, CDR2 FYNNEI. CDR3 length: 15 amino acids. The V gene lost 6 bases and the J gene lost 5 bases, with 17 bases spanning the gap. CDR3 region: CASRFLVGQDQPQHF. The CDR3 DNA sequence: TGTGCCAGCAGATTCTTAGTGGGGCAGGATCAGCCCCAGCATTTT. Variable domain in full (rest from reference TRBV2 and TRBJ1-5): EPEVTQTPSHQVTQMGQEVILRCVPISNHLYFYWYRQILGQKVEFLVSFYNNEISEKSEIFDDQFSVERPDGSNFTLKIRSTKLEDSAMYFCASRFLVGQDQPQHFGDGTRLSIL.

This clonotype has a count of ten or more. This chain connects TRBV6-1 to TRBJ1-1; D is uncertain. Trimming took off 7 bases at V and 3 bases at J, with 15 bases between the two ends. This CDR3 comprises 14 residues. Germline CDR1 is MNHNS and CDR2 is SASEGT. DNA for the CDR3: TGTGCCAGCACCGACGGGTTTCGGGACACTGAAGCTTTCTTT. This codes for CASTDGFRDTEAFF.